This T cell receptor beta chain was sequenced during a study of regulatory T cells in long-lasting Graves disease. General observations from the study: New patients shared 800 to 1,000 public clonotypes, fewer than the approximately 2,500 shared by persistent patients.

Germline loops: CDR1 MDHEN, CDR2 SYDVKM. This CDR3 comprises 16 residues. Trimming left V 5 bases short and J 2 bases short, with 18 bases between. HTBI primers from iRepertoire and Arm-PCR of CDR3 regions yielded the TCR beta libraries. Via MiXCR, TCRdb re-called the multiplex PCR reads, giving one row per CDR3 protein. The sample carries more than 650,000 distinct CDR3 sequences, 25% to 30% recorded once. This clonotype came up many times. Its antigen is still unknown. Indicated time point: persistent/refractory GD, antithyroid drugs over 5 years with positive TRAb. There was RNA extracted from PBMCs, and the TCR library was made from it.

V and J are TRBV28 and TRBJ1-2; D is possibly TRBD1 (6 bases). Sequenced material: peripheral blood mononuclear cells (PBMCs), taken when the disease was refractory, from a patient treated with antithyroid drugs. The TCR sequence derives from a female donor with Graves disease. CDR3 bases: TGTGCCAGCAGTCCAGGGCAGGGGAGTGGGAACTATGGCTACACCTTC. Amino acid sequence: CASSPGQGSGNYGYTF.